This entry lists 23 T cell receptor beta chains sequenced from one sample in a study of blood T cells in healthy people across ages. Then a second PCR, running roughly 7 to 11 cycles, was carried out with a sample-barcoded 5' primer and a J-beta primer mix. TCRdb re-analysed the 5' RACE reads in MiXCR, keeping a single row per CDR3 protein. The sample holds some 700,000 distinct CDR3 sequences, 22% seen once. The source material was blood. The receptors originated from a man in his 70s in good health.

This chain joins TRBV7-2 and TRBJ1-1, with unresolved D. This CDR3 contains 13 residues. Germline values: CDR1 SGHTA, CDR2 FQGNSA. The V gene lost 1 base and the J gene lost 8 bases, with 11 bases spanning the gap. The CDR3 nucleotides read TGTGCCAGCAGCTTAGAACCGCCGGCGGAAGCTTTCTTT. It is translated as CASSLEPPAEAFF.

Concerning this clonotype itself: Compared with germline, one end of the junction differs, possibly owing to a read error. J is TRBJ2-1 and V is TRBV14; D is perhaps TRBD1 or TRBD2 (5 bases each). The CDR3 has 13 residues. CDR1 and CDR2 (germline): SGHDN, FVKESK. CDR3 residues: CASSQGGVLVPRF. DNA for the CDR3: TGTGCCAGCAGCCAAGGAGGGGTCCTAGTCCCCCGCTTC.

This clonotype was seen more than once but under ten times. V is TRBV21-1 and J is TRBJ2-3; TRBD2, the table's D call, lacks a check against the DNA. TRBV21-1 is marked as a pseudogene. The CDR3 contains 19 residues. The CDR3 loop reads CASSKDERATSGGANTQYF. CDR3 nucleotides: TGTGCCAGCAGCAAAGACGAGAGGGCGACTAGCGGGGGGGCGAATACGCAGTATTTT.

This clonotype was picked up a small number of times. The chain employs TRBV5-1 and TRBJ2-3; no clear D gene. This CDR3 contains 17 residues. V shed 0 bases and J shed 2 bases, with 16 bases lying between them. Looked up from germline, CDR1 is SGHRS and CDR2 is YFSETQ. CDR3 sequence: CASSLGILTSATDTQYF. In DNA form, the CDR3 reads TGCGCCAGCAGCTTGGGCATTTTAACGTCAGCCACAGATACGCAGTATTTT.

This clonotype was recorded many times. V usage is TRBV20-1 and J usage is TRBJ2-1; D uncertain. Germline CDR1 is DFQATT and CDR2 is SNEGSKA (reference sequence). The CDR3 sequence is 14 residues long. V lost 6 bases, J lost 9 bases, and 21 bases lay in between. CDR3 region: CSAQQTREVGEQFF. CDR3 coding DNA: TGCAGTGCCCAGCAGACACGCGAGGTCGGTGAGCAGTTCTTC.

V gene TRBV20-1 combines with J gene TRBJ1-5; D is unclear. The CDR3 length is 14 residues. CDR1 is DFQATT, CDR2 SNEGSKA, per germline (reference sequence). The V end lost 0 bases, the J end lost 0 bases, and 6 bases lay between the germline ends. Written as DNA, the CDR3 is TGCAGTGCTAGAGAGAAAATTAGCAATCAGCCCCAGCATTTT. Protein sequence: CSAREKISNQPQHF.

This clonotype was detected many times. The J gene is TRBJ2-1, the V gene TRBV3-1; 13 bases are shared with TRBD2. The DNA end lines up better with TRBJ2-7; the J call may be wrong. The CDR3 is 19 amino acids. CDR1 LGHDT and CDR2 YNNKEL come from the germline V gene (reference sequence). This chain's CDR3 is CASSPEKLAGGNGRYEQYF. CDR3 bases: TGTGCCAGCAGCCCGGAAAAACTAGCGGGAGGGAACGGAAGGTACGAGCAGTACTTC.

In nucleotides, the CDR3 is TGTGCCAGCAGTGAGTCGCCCCGGGACATCCACCTGACGTTGAAAGAGACCCAGTACTTC. It specifies CASSESPRDIHLTLKETQYF. The rearrangement uses TRBV25-1 and TRBJ2-5, with a possible D match to TRBD1 (6 bases). Germline CDR1 is MGHDK and CDR2 is SYGVNS. The CDR3 loop spans 20 amino acids. V lost 3 bases to trimming and J lost 3 bases, with 29 bases between them. Based on the CDR3 plus reference TRBV25-1 and TRBJ2-5, the full variable domain is EADIYQTPRYLVIGTGKKITLECSQTMGHDKMYWYQQDPGMELHLIHYSYGVNSTEKGDLSSESTVSRIRTEHFPLTLESARPSHTSQYLCASSESPRDIHLTLKETQYFGPGTRLLVL.

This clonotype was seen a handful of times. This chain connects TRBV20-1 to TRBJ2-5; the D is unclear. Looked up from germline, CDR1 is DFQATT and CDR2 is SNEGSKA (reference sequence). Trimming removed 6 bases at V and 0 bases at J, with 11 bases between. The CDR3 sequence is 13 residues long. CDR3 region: CSAPDGYQETQYF. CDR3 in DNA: TGCAGTGCCCCGGACGGCTACCAAGAGACCCAGTACTTC.

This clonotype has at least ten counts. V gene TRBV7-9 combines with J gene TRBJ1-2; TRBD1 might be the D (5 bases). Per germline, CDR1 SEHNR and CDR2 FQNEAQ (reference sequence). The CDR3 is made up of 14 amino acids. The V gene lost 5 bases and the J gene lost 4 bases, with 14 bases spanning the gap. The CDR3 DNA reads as TGTGCCAGCAGCCCGGCCGGTAGGGGCTATGGCTACACCTTC. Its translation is CASSPAGRGYGYTF.

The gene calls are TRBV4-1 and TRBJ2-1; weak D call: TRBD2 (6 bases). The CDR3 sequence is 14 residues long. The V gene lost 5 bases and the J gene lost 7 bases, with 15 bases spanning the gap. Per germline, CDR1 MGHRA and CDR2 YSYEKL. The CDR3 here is CASSMWGLNNEQFF. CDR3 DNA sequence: TGCGCCAGCAGCATGTGGGGACTTAATAATGAGCAGTTCTTC.

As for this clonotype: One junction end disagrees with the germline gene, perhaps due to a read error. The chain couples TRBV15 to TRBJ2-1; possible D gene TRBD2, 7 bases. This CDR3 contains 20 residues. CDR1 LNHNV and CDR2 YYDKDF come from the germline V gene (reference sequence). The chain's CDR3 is CVTSRDRKRDMWTLYNEQFF. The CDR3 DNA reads TGTGTCACCAGCAGAGATCGGAAGCGGGACATGTGGACTTTATACAATGAGCAGTTCTTC.

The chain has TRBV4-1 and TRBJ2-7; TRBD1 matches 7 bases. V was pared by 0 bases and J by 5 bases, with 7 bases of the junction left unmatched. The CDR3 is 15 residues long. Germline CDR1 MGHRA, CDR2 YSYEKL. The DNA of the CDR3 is TGCGCCAGCAGCCAAGATCAGAGCCAGGGGGACGAGCAGTACTTC. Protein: CASSQDQSQGDEQYF.

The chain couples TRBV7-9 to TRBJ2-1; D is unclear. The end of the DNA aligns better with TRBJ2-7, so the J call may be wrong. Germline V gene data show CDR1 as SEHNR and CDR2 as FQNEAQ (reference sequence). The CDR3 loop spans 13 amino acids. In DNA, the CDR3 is TGTGCCAGCAGTTTTGGTTTTGCCTACGAGCAGTACTTC. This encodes CASSFGFAYEQYF.

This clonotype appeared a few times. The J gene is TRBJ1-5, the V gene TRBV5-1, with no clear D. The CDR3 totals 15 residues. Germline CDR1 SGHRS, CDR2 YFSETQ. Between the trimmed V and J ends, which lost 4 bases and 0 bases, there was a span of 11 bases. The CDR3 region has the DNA TGCGCCAGCAGCACGGAGGGAAATAGCAATCAGCCCCAGCATTTT. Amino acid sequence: CASSTEGNSNQPQHF.

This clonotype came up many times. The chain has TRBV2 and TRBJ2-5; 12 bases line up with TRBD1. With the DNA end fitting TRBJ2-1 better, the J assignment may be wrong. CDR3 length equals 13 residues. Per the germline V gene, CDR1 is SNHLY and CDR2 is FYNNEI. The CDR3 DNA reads TGTGCCAGCTCGGGACAGGGGGCAGGGGAGCAGTTCTTC. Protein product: CASSGQGAGEQFF.

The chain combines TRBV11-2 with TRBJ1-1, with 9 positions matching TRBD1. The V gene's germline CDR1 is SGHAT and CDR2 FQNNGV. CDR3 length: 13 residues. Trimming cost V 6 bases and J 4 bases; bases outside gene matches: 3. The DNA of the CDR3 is TGTGCCAGCAGAATGACAGGGGGCACTGAAGCTTTCTTT. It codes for CASRMTGGTEAFF.

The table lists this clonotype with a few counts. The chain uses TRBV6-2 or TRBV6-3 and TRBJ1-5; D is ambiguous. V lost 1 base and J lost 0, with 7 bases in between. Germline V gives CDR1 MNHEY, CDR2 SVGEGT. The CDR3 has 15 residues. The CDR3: CASSYYGNSNQPQHF. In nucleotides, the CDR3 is TGTGCCAGCAGTTACTACGGAAATAGCAATCAGCCCCAGCATTTT.

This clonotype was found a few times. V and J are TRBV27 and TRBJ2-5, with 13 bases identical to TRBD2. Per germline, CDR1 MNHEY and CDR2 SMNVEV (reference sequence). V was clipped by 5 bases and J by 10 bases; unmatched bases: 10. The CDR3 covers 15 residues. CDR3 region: CASSPGLAGAWDQYF. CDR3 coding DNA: TGTGCCAGCAGTCCCGGACTAGCGGGGGCCTGGGACCAGTACTTC.

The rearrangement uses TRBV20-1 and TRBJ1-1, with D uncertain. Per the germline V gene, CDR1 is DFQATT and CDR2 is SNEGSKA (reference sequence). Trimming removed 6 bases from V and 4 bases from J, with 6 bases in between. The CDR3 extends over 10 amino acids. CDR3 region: CSALSTEAFF. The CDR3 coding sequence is TGCAGTGCCCTGAGCACTGAAGCTTTCTTT.

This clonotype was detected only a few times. The CDR3 sequence is CASSSGQLGLSSYEQYV. The CDR3 nucleotides read TGTGCCAGCTCTTCGGGACAGCTTGGTTTAAGCTCCTACGAGCAGTACGTC. The chain combines TRBV18 with TRBJ2-7, with 7 positions matching TRBD1. The CDR3 runs to 17 residues. Germline V gives CDR1 KGHSH, CDR2 LQKENI. The trim removed 6 bases at V and 0 bases at J, leaving 14 bases unmatched.

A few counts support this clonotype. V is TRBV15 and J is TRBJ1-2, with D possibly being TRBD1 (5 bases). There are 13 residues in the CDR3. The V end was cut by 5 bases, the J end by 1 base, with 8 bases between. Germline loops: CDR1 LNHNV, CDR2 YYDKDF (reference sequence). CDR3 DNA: TGTGCCACCAGCCGGGGGGTTAACTATGGCTACACCTTC. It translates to CATSRGVNYGYTF.

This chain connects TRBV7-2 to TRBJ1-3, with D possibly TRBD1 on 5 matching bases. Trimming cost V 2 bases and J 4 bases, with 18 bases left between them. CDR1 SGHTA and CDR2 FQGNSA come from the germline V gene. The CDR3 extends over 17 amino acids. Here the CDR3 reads CASSLLPLGDIGNTIYF. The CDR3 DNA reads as TGTGCCAGCAGCTTACTTCCACTAGGGGATATCGGAAACACCATATATTTT.